A selection of T cell receptor beta chains follows, all from one sample in a study of monozygotic twins with cystic fibrosis. Profiling relied on immunoSEQ multiplex PCR, and the TCRdb table lists in-frame clones only, not all of them. The sample yields over 15,000 clones, roughly 96% seen once. Sequencing used blood. Receptors originate from a girl aged 2 to 9 with cystic fibrosis. The conserved cysteine and the conserved F or W are not part of the CDR3 here. A clone size is listed for some rows: how often the clone was seen (once, few, many), or a class if it is expanded.

size	V	J	CDR3
NA	TRBV7-2	TRBJ1-3	ASSFSIPGNTIY
NA	TRBV30	TRBJ1-5	AWSVRFGFGQPQH
NA	TRBV5-6	TRBJ1-3	ASSFGGRGLFGNTIY
NA	TRBV6-5	TRBJ1-2	ASRGTGPYGYT
once	TRBV25-1	TRBJ2-1	ASKGLAANEQF
NA	TRBV9	TRBJ1-6	ASSVSPGGTGRKSLRNSPLH
once	TRBV12-5	TRBJ1-1	ASGLMSGSTEAF
NA	TRBV11-3	TRBJ2-7	ASSLDVGGLGEQY
NA	TRBV7-2	TRBJ1-4	ASSLHPGSFEKLF
NA	TRBV6-6	TRBJ1-2	ASSSVQGGYGYT
NA	TRBV6-5	TRBJ2-7	ASSYSTPSDSYEQY
few	TRBV30	TRBJ1-2	AWSVGGSDYGYT
NA	TRBV7-2	TRBJ2-3	ASSLLGGGLTDTQY
NA	TRBV6-6	TRBJ2-7	ASSHPAADSLYEQY
NA	TRBV15	TRBJ2-3	ATRDRDFPDTQY
NA	TRBV29-1	TRBJ2-3	SVELSTDTQY
NA	TRBV5-1	TRBJ1-1	ASSSRQGSTEAF
NA	TRBV5-1	TRBJ2-1	ASSLDGGSYNEQF
once	TRBV25-1	TRBJ1-2	ASSEEGYSSGYT
NA	TRBV18	TRBJ1-2	ASSPPSENGYT
once	TRBV5-5	TRBJ1-2	ASSYTGGSNYGYT
NA	TRBV27	TRBJ1-5	ASRPSGLTGVLNQPQH
once	TRBV14	TRBJ1-2	ASSPGQVHYGYT
once	TRBV6-5	TRBJ1-2	ASSRQGPYGYT
once	TRBV19	TRBJ2-7	ASSRQRGTGEQY
NA	TRBV11-2	TRBJ1-1	ASSLDRDTEAF
once	TRBV18	TRBJ2-4	ASSPGTRSNIQY
NA	TRBV6-5	TRBJ2-2	ASSPLLFFAGELF
NA	TRBV6-5	TRBJ1-1	ASSPGGGDTEAF
NA	TRBV27	TRBJ2-5	ASSLSAGGETQY
NA	TRBV14	TRBJ1-6	ASSQADGGYHNSPLH
NA	TRBV10-3	TRBJ1-2	AISEETGVDGYT
once	TRBV30	TRBJ1-3	AWSGPSSGNTIY
NA	TRBV27	TRBJ2-7	ASRGKPVYEQY
NA	TRBV18	TRBJ1-1	ASSPREGTEAF
NA	TRBV7-9	TRBJ1-6	ASSPLLPPGPIYNSPLH
NA	TRBV9	TRBJ1-3	ASSPGHSSSGNTIY
NA	TRBV18	TRBJ1-3	ASSIGTSGNTIY
once	TRBV5-5	TRBJ2-7	ASSLGQGWDEQY
NA	TRBV29-1	TRBJ2-7	SVGGEAGGLYEQY
NA	TRBV5-4	TRBJ2-2	ASSPKTSGGATGELF
NA	TRBV4-3	TRBJ1-4	ASSQDTGSNEKLF
NA	TRBV7-9	TRBJ1-1	ASSPRRGQGEAF
NA	TRBV7-2	TRBJ2-3	ASSLDGDTQY
NA	TRBV6-1	TRBJ2-7	ASSDRDRGLYEQY